This TCR beta chain appears in the sequencing data of a study of OX40 agonist ivuxolimab in advanced cancers. Study findings and constraints: Some of the nonresponding patients also showed low levels of normalized T-cell clonal expansion.

The repertoire was sequenced with immunoSEQ multiplex PCR; TCRdb's copy has only in-frame clones and lacks some. The data show 100,000 to 150,000 clones, with about nine tenths seen just once and more than 0.7% held by the top ten. A note on this clone: Its antigen remains unknown.

Deletions cut 7 bases from V and 7 bases from J, with 14 bases between. The germline V gene has CDR1 SGHTA and CDR2 FQGNSA. The CDR3 sequence is 13 residues long. This specimen was CD4+ or CD8+ T cells sorted from blood, taken in a trial of the OX40 agonist ivuxolimab. The receptor was derived from an adult with an advanced solid tumor such as melanoma, head and neck, liver or kidney cancer. The rearrangement links TRBV7-2 to TRBJ1-5, with D maybe TRBD1 (5 bases). In nucleotides, the CDR3 is TGTGCCAGCACCTCGGGGGGGTTACAGCCCCAGCATTTT. This encodes CASTSGGLQPQHF.